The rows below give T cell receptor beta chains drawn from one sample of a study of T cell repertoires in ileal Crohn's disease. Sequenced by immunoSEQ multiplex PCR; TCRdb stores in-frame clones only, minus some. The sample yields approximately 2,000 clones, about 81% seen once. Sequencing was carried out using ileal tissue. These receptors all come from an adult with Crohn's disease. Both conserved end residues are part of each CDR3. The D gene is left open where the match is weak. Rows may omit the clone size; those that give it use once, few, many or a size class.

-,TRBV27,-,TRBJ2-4,CASSRDSVIAKNIQYF,TGTGCCAGCAGTCGTGACTCTGTAATAGCCAAAAACATTCAGTACTTC
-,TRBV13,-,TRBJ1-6,CASSLSRSYNSPLHF,TGTGCCAGCAGCTTGAGTAGATCCTATAATTCACCCCTCCACTTT
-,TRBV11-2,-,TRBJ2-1,CASSLGLNNEQFF,TGTGCCAGCAGCCTGGGACTTAACAATGAGCAGTTCTTC
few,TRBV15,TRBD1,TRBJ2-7,CATRDSLTGGDEQYF,TGTGCCACCAGGGACTCCCTAACAGGGGGTGACGAGCAGTACTTC
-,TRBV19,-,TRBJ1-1,CASSQGGHTEAFF,TGTGCCAGCAGCCAGGGAGGGCACACTGAAGCTTTCTTT
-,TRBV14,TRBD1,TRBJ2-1,CASSQALGGQVEQFF,TGTGCCAGCAGCCAAGCCCTGGGGGGACAGGTTGAGCAGTTCTTC
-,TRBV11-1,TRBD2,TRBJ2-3,CASAGTTSTDTQYF,TGTGCCAGCGCCGGGACTACGAGCACAGATACGCAGTATTTT
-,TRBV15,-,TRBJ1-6,CATSREDTGNSPLHF,TGTGCCACCAGCAGAGAGGATACAGGGAATTCACCCCTCCACTTT
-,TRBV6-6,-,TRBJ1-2,CASSTRQIVSYGYTF,TGTGCCAGCAGTACTCGACAGATAGTTTCCTATGGCTACACCTTC
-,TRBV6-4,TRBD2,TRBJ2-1,CASSEEIAGGHNEQFF,TGTGCCAGCAGTGAGGAAATAGCGGGGGGACACAATGAGCAGTTCTTC
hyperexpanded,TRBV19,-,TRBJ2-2,CASRPTSAGELFF,TGTGCCAGTAGACCGACATCCGCCGGGGAGCTGTTTTTT
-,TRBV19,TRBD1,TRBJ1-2,CASSIPGQGLYGYTF,TGTGCCAGTAGTATCCCGGGACAGGGCCTCTATGGCTACACCTTC
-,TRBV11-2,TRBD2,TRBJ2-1,CASIPSGGYDEQFF,TGTGCCAGCATCCCAAGCGGGGGGTACGATGAGCAGTTCTTC
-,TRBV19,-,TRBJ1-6,CASSPLGGSSYNSPLHF,TGTGCCAGTAGCCCCCTGGGGGGGAGCTCCTATAATTCACCCCTCCACTTT
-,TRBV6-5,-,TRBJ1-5,CASSYSAAQPQHF,TGTGCCAGCAGTTACTCGGCGGCTCAGCCCCAGCATTTT
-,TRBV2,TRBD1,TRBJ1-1,CASRVTGYAFF,TGTGCCAGCAGGGTGACAGGGTACGCTTTCTTT
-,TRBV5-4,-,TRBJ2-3,CASSLTSTTDTQYF,TGTGCCAGCAGCTTGACTAGTACCACAGATACGCAGTATTTT
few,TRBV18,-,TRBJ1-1,CASSPTRNTEAFF,TGTGCCAGCTCTCCGACACGGAACACTGAAGCTTTCTTT
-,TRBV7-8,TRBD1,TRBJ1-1,CASSPDRVEAFF,TGTGCCAGCAGCCCGGACAGGGTGGAAGCTTTCTTT
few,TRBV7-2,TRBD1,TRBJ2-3,CASSRQGGDDTQYF,TGTGCCAGCAGCCGACAGGGGGGGGACGATACGCAGTATTTT
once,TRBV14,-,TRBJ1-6,CASSPRRGSPLHF,TGTGCCAGCAGCCCGCGAAGGGGTTCACCCCTCCACTTC
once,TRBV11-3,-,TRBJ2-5,CASSLGGLRETQYF,TGTGCCAGCAGCTTAGGGGGGCTCAGGGAGACCCAGTACTTC
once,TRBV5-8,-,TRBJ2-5,CASSFKRGGQETQYF,TGTGCCAGCAGCTTTAAGAGAGGAGGCCAAGAGACCCAGTACTTC
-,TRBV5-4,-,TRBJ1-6,CASSLEAGVDLGSPLHF,TGTGCCAGCAGCTTGGAAGCAGGGGTCGATTTAGGTTCACCCCTCCACTTT
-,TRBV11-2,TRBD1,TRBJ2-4,CASSWGQENIQYF,TGTGCCAGCAGCTGGGGACAGGAAAACATTCAGTACTTC
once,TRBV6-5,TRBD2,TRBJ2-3,CASSYAGSGGSDTQYF,TGTGCCAGCAGTTATGCCGGAAGCGGGGGGTCAGATACGCAGTATTTT
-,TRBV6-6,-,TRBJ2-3,CATETSTDTQYF,TGTGCCACTGAGACTAGCACAGATACGCAGTATTTT
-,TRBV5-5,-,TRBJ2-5,CASSLGTNKETQYF,TGTGCCAGCAGCTTGGGGACTAACAAAGAGACCCAGTACTTC
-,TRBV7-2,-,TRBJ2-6,CASSSAGVTGANVLTF,TGTGCCAGCAGCTCGGCGGGTGTAACCGGGGCCAACGTCCTGACTTTC